This entry describes one T cell receptor (beta chain). Its target is not known. The CDR3 loop spans 20 amino acids. Germline V gene data show CDR1 as SEHNR and CDR2 as FQNEAQ (reference sequence). The record originates from a study of CXCR3-negative and CXCR3-positive naive CD8 T cells. Findings of the study overall: In both naive subsets diversity was comparably high, whereas memory CD8+ cells showed much lower diversity. TRB CDR3 properties served as the basis for inferring TCR strength, and surface CD5 was comparable between naive subsets.

In preparing the TRB cDNA libraries, 5' RACE with UMI labels was used. Reanalyzing the 5' RACE reads, TCRdb keeps one entry per CDR3 protein, without DNA. This sample's table reports over 70,000 distinct CDR3 sequences. Sequencing was performed on naive CXCR3- CD8+ T cells from blood. Regarding subset: CD45RO-CCR7+CD27+CD95- naive CD8+ T cells lacking CXCR3 (TNR3-). The receptor was isolated from a human donor in good health. Some clones in this sample may be carry-over from other donors' samples. The gene calls are TRBV7-9 and TRBJ2-1; there is no DNA to check the TCRdb D call of TRBD1. CDR3 residues: CASSLVLVVGAMVTYNEQFF.